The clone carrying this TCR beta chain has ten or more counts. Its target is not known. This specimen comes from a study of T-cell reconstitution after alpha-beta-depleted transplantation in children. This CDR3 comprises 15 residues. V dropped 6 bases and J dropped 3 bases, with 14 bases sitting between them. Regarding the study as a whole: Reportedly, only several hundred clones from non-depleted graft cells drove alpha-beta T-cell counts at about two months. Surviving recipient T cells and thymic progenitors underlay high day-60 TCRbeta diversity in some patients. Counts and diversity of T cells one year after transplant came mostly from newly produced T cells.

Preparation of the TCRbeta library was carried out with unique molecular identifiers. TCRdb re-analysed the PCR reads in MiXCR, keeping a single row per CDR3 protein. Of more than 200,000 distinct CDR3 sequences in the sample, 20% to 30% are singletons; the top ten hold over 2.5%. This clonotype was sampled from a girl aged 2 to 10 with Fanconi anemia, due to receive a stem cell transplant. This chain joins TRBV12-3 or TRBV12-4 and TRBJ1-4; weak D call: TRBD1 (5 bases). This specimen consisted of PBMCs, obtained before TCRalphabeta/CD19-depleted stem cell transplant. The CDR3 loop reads CASRARGTANEKLFF. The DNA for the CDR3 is TGTGCCAGCAGGGCTAGGGGAACAGCTAATGAAAAACTGTTTTTT.